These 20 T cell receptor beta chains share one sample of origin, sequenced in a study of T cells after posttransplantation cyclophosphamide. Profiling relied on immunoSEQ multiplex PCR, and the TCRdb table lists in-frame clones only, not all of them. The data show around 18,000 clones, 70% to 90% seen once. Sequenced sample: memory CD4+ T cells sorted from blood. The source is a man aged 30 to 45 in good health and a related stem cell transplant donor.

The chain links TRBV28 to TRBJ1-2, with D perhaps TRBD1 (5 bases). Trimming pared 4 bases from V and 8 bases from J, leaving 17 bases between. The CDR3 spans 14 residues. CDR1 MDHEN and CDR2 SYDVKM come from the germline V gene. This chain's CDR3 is CASSSPGRARGYTF. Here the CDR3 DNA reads TGTGCCAGCAGTTCACCGGGCAGGGCCCGCGGCTACACCTTC.

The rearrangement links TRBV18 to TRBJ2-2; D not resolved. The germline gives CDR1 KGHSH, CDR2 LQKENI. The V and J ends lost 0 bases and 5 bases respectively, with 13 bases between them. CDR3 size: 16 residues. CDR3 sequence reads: CASSPPATYNTGELFF. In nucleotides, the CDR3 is TGTGCCAGCTCACCACCTGCGACTTATAATACCGGGGAGCTGTTTTTT.

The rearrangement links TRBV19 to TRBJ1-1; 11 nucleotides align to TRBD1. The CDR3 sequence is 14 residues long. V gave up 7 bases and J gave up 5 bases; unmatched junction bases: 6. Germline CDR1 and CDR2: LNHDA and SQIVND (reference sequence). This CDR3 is CASTGTGGRTEAFF. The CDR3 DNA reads TGTGCCAGTACCGGGACAGGGGGACGGACTGAAGCTTTCTTT.

DNA for the CDR3: TGTGCCAGTAGTATCAGGGAGGGGAACTATGGCTACACCTTC. This translates into CASSIREGNYGYTF. V is TRBV19 and J is TRBJ1-2, with D possibly matching TRBD1 (5 bases). This CDR3 has 14 amino acids. V was cut by 3 bases and J by 2 bases, with 10 bases left in between. The germline CDR1 and CDR2 sequences are LNHDA and SQIVND (reference sequence).

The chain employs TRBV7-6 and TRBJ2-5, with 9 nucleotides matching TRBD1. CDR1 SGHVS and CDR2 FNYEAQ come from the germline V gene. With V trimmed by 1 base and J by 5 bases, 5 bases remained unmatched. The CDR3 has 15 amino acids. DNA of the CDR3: TGTGCCAGCAGCTTAGGGACAGGGGATCGGGAGACCCAGTACTTC. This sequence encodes CASSLGTGDRETQYF.

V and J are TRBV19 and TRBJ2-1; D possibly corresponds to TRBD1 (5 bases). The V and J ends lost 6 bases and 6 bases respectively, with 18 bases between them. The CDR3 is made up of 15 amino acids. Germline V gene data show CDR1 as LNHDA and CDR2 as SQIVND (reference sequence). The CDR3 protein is CASSQGYLGFNEQFF. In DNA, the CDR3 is TGTGCCAGTAGCCAGGGTTATCTCGGATTCAATGAGCAGTTCTTC.

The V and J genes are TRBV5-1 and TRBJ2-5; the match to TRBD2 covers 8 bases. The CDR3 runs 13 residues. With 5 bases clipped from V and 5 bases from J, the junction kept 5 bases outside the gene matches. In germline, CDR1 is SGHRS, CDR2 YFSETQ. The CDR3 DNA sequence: TGCGCCAGCAGAGCGGGGGCGCGGGAGACCCAGTACTTC. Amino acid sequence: CASRAGARETQYF.

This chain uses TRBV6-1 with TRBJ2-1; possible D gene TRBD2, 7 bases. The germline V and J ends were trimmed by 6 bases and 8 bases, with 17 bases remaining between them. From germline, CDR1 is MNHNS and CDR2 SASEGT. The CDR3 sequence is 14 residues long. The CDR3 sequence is CASSEISGGHEQFF. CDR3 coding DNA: TGTGCCAGCAGCGAAATCTCCGGGGGGCATGAGCAGTTCTTC.

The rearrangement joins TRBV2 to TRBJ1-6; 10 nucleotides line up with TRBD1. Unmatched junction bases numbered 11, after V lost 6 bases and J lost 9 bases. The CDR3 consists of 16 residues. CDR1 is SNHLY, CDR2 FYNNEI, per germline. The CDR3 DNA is TGTGCCAGCAGCCAGACAGGGGGCCATAGGAGTTCACCCCTCCACTTT. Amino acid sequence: CASSQTGGHRSSPLHF.

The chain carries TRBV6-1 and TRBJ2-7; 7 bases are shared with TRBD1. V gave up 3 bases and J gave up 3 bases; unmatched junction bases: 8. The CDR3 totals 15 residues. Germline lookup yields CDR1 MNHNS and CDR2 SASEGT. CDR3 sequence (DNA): TGTGCCAGCAGTGACATAGTAGGGGGCCGCTACGAGCAGTACTTC. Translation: CASSDIVGGRYEQYF.

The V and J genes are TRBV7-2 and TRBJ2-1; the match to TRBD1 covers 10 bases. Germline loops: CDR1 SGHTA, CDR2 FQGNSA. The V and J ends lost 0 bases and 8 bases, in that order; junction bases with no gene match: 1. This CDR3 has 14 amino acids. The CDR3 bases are TGTGCCAGCAGCTTAGCAGGGACAGGGGATGAGCAGTTCTTC. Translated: CASSLAGTGDEQFF.

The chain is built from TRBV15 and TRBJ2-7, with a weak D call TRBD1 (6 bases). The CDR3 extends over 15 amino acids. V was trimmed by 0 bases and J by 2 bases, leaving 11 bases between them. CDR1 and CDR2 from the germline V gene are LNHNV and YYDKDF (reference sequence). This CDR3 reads CATSRDQTGAYEQYF. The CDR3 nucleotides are TGTGCCACCAGCAGAGATCAGACAGGCGCCTACGAGCAGTACTTC.

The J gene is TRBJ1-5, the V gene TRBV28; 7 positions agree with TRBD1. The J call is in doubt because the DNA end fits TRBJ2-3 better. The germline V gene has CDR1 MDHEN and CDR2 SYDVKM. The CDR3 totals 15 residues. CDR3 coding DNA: TGTGCCAGCACTCTCGTGACAGGGTGGAATCAGCCCCAGTATTTT. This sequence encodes CASTLVTGWNQPQYF.

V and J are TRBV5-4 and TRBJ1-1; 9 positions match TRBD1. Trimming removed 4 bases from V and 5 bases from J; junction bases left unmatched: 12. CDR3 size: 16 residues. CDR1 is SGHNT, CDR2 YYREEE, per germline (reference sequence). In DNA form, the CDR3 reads TGTGCCAGCAGCCTAACTCCGACAGGGGGAGAGACTGAAGCTTTCTTT. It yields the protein CASSLTPTGGETEAFF.

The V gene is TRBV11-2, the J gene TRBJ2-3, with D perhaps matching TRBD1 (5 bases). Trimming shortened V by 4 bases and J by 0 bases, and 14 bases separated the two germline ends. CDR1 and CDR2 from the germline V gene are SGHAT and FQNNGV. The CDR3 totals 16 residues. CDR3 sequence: CASSSDRTTSTDTQYF. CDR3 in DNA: TGTGCCAGCAGCTCAGACCGGACAACGAGCACAGATACGCAGTATTTT.

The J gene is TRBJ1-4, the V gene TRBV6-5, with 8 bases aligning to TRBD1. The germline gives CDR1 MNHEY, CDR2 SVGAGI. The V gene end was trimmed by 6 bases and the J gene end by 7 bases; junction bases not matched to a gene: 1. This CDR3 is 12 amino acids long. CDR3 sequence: CASRTGVEKLFF. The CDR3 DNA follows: TGTGCCAGCAGGACAGGGGTTGAAAAACTGTTTTTT.

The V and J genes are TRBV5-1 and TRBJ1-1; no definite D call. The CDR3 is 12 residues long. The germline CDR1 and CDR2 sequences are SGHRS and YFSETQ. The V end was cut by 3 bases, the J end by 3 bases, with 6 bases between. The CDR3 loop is CASSSRDTEAFF. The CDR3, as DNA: TGCGCCAGCAGCTCGAGAGACACTGAAGCTTTCTTT.

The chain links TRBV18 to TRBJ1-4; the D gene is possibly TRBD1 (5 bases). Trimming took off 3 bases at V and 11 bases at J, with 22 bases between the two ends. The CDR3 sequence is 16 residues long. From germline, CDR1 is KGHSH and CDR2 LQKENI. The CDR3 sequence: CASSPELDTFSGKLFF. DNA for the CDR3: TGTGCCAGCTCACCCGAGCTGGACACCTTTAGTGGGAAACTGTTTTTT.

CDR3 protein: CASSSNRGGVNYGYTF. For the CDR3, the DNA is TGTGCCAGCAGCTCCAATCGGGGGGGGGTTAACTATGGCTACACCTTC. The chain has TRBV7-2 and TRBJ1-2, with D possibly matching TRBD1 (5 bases). CDR3 length: 16 residues. The V and J ends lost 4 bases and 1 base respectively, with 16 bases between them. Per the germline V gene, CDR1 is SGHTA and CDR2 is FQGNSA. Complete variable domain (other parts from reference TRBV7-2 and TRBJ1-2): GAGVSQSPSNKVTEKGKDVELRCDPISGHTALYWYRQSLGQGLEFLIYFQGNSAPDKSGLPSDRFSAERTGGSVSTLTIQRTQQEDSAVYLCASSSNRGGVNYGYTFGSGTRLTVV.

The CDR3 region has the DNA TGCGCCAGCAGCACCCGGACAGGACTCCTAGGTGAACCCCTCCACTTT. Amino acid sequence: CASSTRTGLLGEPLHF. The chain recombines TRBV5-1 with TRBJ1-6; 7 bases fit TRBD1. V lost 4 bases, J lost 12 bases, and 16 bases stayed unmatched. The germline gives CDR1 SGHRS, CDR2 YFSETQ. The length of the CDR3 is 16 residues.